This passage covers 14 T cell receptor beta chains from one sample sequenced in a study of CD8 T cells in ankylosing spondylitis (dated by TCRdb to about 2017). Libraries were constructed by 5' RACE. Instrument on record: Illumina HiSeq 2500. TCRdb reanalyzed the raw reads on its own, using fastp at Q25 for trimming and MiXCR for clone calling, and kept in-frame beta chains. Each record represents a unique CDR3 protein, reported with the most common genes and DNA among its rows. The sample data list 39,000 or so distinct CDR3 sequences, and over 9% of these were observed just once. The top ten clones comprise roughly 15% of the sample. The sample consisted of blood, either unsorted or a sorted T cell fraction (not recorded which). These receptors were collected from a male donor with ankylosing spondylitis or in good health (not recorded which).

The chain uses TRBV19 and TRBJ1-5; no firm D call. In germline, CDR1 is LNHDA, CDR2 SQIVND (reference sequence). The ends were cut back, 6 bases at V and 0 bases at J, with 12 bases in the middle. The length of the CDR3 is 15 residues. The CDR3 nucleotides read TGTGCCAGTAGGATGACTCTGGGTAGCAATCAGCCCCAGCATTTT. Translation gives CASRMTLGSNQPQHF.

The chain recombines TRBV5-1 with TRBJ1-1; D gene ambiguous. V was clipped by 0 bases and J by 8 bases, with 23 bases between them. The CDR3 sequence is 17 residues long. Per germline, CDR1 SGHRS and CDR2 YFSETQ. CDR3: CASSLVPNPRTSGEAFF. The DNA of the CDR3 is TGCGCCAGCAGCTTGGTTCCCAACCCCCGAACGTCCGGGGAAGCTTTCTTT.

This clonotype has a count of ten or more. The chain couples TRBV9 to TRBJ1-1, with 9 bases aligning to TRBD1. Germline CDR1 and CDR2: SGDLS and YYNGEE. V lost 3 bases and J lost 3; bases outside the gene matches: 3. The length of the CDR3 is 14 residues. This chain's CDR3 is CASSADRGDTEAFF. CDR3 bases: TGTGCCAGCAGCGCGGACAGGGGTGACACTGAAGCTTTCTTT.

The chain carries TRBV29-1 and TRBJ1-4; D unclear. This CDR3 spans 10 amino acids. The germline gives CDR1 SQVTM, CDR2 ANQGSEA. V was trimmed by 7 bases and J by 6 bases, leaving 6 bases between them. The CDR3 nucleotides read TGCAGCGCCTTCCATGAAAAACTGTTTTTT. Translating gives CSAFHEKLFF.

This clonotype was detected ten times or more. The genes are TRBV3-1 and TRBJ1-2; 8 bases are a match to TRBD1. V lost 2 bases to trimming and J lost 0 bases; unmatched junction nucleotides: 2. Germline lookup yields CDR1 LGHDT and CDR2 YNNKEL (reference sequence). The CDR3 totals 15 residues. The CDR3 nucleotides read TGTGCCAGCAGCCAACAGGGGGCCTCTAACTATGGCTACACCTTC. As protein: CASSQQGASNYGYTF.

This clonotype was seen repeatedly, ten times or more. The chain carries TRBV6-1 and TRBJ1-2; 7 bases are a match to TRBD1. Germline V gene data show CDR1 as MNHNS and CDR2 as SASEGT. The CDR3 has 15 residues. J was trimmed by 4 bases and V by 3 bases; bases with no gene match: 8. Written as DNA, the CDR3 is TGTGCCAGCAGTGAGAGGCGGGACAGCCCCTATGGCTACACCTTC. This sequence encodes CASSERRDSPYGYTF.

This clonotype was recorded at least ten times. This rearrangement joins TRBV29-1 to TRBJ2-7, with TRBD2 identical over 11 bases. CDR1 and CDR2 (germline): SQVTM, ANQGSEA. V lost 6 bases and J lost 4; bases outside the gene matches: 5. The CDR3 totals 13 residues. CDR3 bases: TGCAGCGTAGAGACTAGCGGGAAGTACGAGCAGTACTTC. It encodes CSVETSGKYEQYF.

The V and J genes are TRBV29-1 and TRBJ2-6; 8 positions agree with TRBD1. Per the germline V gene, CDR1 is SQVTM and CDR2 is ANQGSEA. The ends lost 0 bases at V and 2 bases at J; junction bases unmatched: 6. CDR3 length equals 17 residues. The CDR3 bases are TGCAGCGTTGAAGAACCCAGGGGGCTGGCTGGGGCCAACGTCCTGACTTTC. This codes for CSVEEPRGLAGANVLTF.

This clonotype was counted many times. This chain uses TRBV7-9 with TRBJ2-2; D uncertain. Germline assignment: CDR1 SEHNR and CDR2 FQNEAQ (reference sequence). Trimming pared 7 bases from V and 7 bases from J, leaving 7 bases between. The CDR3 runs to 11 residues. CDR3 in DNA: TGTGCCAGCACCCGAGACGGGGAGCTGTTTTTT. Protein product: CASTRDGELFF.

This clonotype was picked up a small number of times. V usage is TRBV6-5 and J usage is TRBJ2-7; D gene unclear. Germline V gene sequence: CDR1 MNHEY, CDR2 SVGAGI. The CDR3 sequence is 12 residues long. V was shortened by 6 bases and J by 6 bases, with 12 bases between the two germline ends. CDR3 sequence: CASRTRLSEQYF. The CDR3, as DNA: TGTGCCAGCAGGACCCGCCTGAGCGAGCAGTACTTC.

This clonotype occurred many times. The V gene is TRBV28, the J gene TRBJ1-2; D possibly corresponds to TRBD1 (5 bases). This CDR3 comprises 12 residues. V lost 5 bases to trimming and J lost 4 bases, with 8 bases between them. Germline CDR1 MDHEN, CDR2 SYDVKM. CDR3 protein: CASSGQGYGYTF. The DNA for the CDR3 is TGTGCCAGCAGTGGACAAGGCTATGGCTACACCTTC.

This clonotype appeared many times. The rearrangement joins TRBV5-1 to TRBJ2-2; TRBD2 aligns across 13 bases. The length of the CDR3 is 16 residues. Trimming at V came to 2 bases and at J to 8 bases, leaving 6 bases not matched to a gene. Germline V gene sequence: CDR1 SGHRS, CDR2 YFSETQ. CDR3 in DNA: TGCGCCAGCAGCTTAACTAGCGGGAGGGCCGGAGGGGAGCTGTTTTTT. The encoded protein is CASSLTSGRAGGELFF.

This clonotype was counted many times. The chain combines TRBV11-3 with TRBJ2-1; no clear D. CDR1 and CDR2 from the germline V gene are SGHNT and YENEEA. This CDR3 is built from 15 residues. The germline V and J ends were trimmed by 0 bases and 5 bases, with 11 bases remaining between them. As DNA, the CDR3 is TGTGCCAGCAGCTTAGATGGTACGACTGACAATGAGCAGTTCTTC. Translating gives CASSLDGTTDNEQFF.

Many counts were recorded for this clonotype. J is TRBJ2-1 and V is TRBV4-2, with TRBD2 matching over 11 bases. Germline V lookup: CDR1 LGHNA, CDR2 YNFKEQ. The CDR3 has 18 residues. J was trimmed by 9 bases and V by 0 bases; bases with no gene match: 13. This CDR3 reads CASSQETLAGGSGREQFF. CDR3 nucleotide sequence: TGTGCCAGCAGCCAAGAGACGTTAGCGGGAGGGTCAGGTCGTGAGCAGTTCTTC.